The 32 T cell receptor beta chains given below trace back to one sample, sequenced in a study of CD8 T cells in ankylosing spondylitis. Findings and limits, study-wide: Typical of ankylosing spondylitis blood, it appeared, was a TCR beta motif of fewer than ten highly homologous variants.

TCRdb redid the calling of the 5' RACE reads with MiXCR, one entry per CDR3 protein. The repertoire includes 100,000 to 150,000 distinct CDR3 sequences, approximately 17% of them detected once, and roughly a third sits in the top ten. Their specific antigens are unknown. The sequenced material came from blood, either unsorted or a sorted T cell fraction (not recorded which). These receptors came from a male donor with ankylosing spondylitis.

The genes are TRBV7-9 and TRBJ1-1; tentative D call: TRBD1 (5 bases). The CDR3 spans 16 residues. Germline assignment: CDR1 SEHNR and CDR2 FQNEAQ (reference sequence). V was clipped by 6 bases and J by 1 base, with 18 bases between them. In DNA form, the CDR3 reads TGTGCCAGCAGGAAAAGCAGGGTAAAAGAGAACACTGAAGCTTTCTTT. This encodes CASRKSRVKENTEAFF. Variable domain in full (rest from reference TRBV7-9 and TRBJ1-1): DTGVSQNPRHKITKRGQNVTFRCDPISEHNRLYWYRQTLGQGPEFLTYFQNEAQLEKSRLLSDRFSAERPKGSFSTLEIQRTEQGDSAMYLCASRKSRVKENTEAFFGQGTRLTVV.

There are many counts of this clonotype. The CDR3 is CASSLDANTGELFF. DNA for the CDR3: TGTGCCAGCAGCTTAGACGCGAACACCGGGGAGCTGTTTTTT. The genes are TRBV7-9 and TRBJ2-2; no clear D. The CDR3 is made up of 14 amino acids. Germline CDR1 SEHNR, CDR2 FQNEAQ (reference sequence). Trimming stripped 1 base from V and 0 bases from J, with 3 bases between.

The rearrangement joins TRBV7-2 to TRBJ2-1; 10 bases fit TRBD2. J was trimmed by 2 bases and V by 2 bases; bases with no gene match: 6. This CDR3 region has 17 residues. Germline values: CDR1 SGHTA, CDR2 FQGNSA. The CDR3 region is CASSLSLAGEPYNEQFF. The DNA for the CDR3 is TGTGCCAGCAGCTTAAGCCTAGCGGGGGAACCCTACAATGAGCAGTTCTTC.

The sample holds a few counts of this clonotype. V and J are TRBV2 and TRBJ1-1; D not certain. CDR3 length equals 10 residues. Trimming took off 8 bases at V and 4 bases at J, with 5 bases between the two ends. CDR1 and CDR2 (germline): SNHLY, FYNNEI. CDR3 amino acids: CASVATEAFF. In DNA form, the CDR3 reads TGTGCCAGCGTTGCCACTGAAGCTTTCTTT.

This clonotype occurred a few times. V is TRBV7-2 and J is TRBJ2-1, with 9 bases fitting TRBD2. Losses at the gene ends were 1 base for V and 6 bases for J; bases not matched to a gene: 7. Per the germline V gene, CDR1 is SGHTA and CDR2 is FQGNSA. This CDR3 is 16 amino acids long. Written as DNA, the CDR3 is TGTGCCAGCAGCTTAGTTGGGCTAGCGGGACCCAATGAGCAGTTCTTC. It yields the protein CASSLVGLAGPNEQFF.

This clonotype was picked up a small number of times. The chain couples TRBV28 to TRBJ1-5; no clear D. The CDR3 contains 15 residues. The ends were cut back, 3 bases at V and 3 bases at J, with 12 bases in the middle. Germline-derived CDR1 and CDR2 are MDHEN and SYDVKM. For the CDR3, the DNA is TGTGCCAGCAGTTTCTTCCGGGAATTCAATCAGCCCCAGCATTTT. As protein: CASSFFREFNQPQHF.

A few counts support this clonotype. The V gene is TRBV9, the J gene TRBJ1-2; D ambiguous. The CDR3 is 14 residues long. V was pared by 0 bases and J by 4 bases, with 10 bases between. Germline V gene lookup returns CDR1 SGDLS and CDR2 YYNGEE. The CDR3 DNA reads TGTGCCAGCAGCGTAGATGGGTACCCCTATGGCTACACCTTC. Amino acids: CASSVDGYPYGYTF.

The CDR3 is CSAREALAQPQHF. CDR3 coding DNA: TGCAGTGCTAGAGAGGCGTTGGCACAGCCCCAGCATTTT. This sequence joins TRBV20-1 and TRBJ1-5, with unresolved D. The germline V gene encodes CDR1 DFQATT and CDR2 SNEGSKA (reference sequence). CDR3 length: 13 residues. V was pared by 0 bases and J by 7 bases, with 10 bases between.

The gene calls are TRBV18 and TRBJ2-1, with D tentatively TRBD2 (5 bases). CDR3 length equals 17 residues. Germline CDR1 KGHSH, CDR2 LQKENI. V lost 3 bases, J lost 6 bases, and 21 bases lay in between. CDR3 sequence: CASSPTVGPGSPNEQFF. The CDR3 DNA sequence: TGTGCCAGCTCACCTACAGTCGGGCCGGGATCCCCCAATGAGCAGTTCTTC.

This clonotype was seen repeatedly, ten times or more. The chain is built from TRBV12-3 or TRBV12-4 and TRBJ2-1; the D gene could be TRBD1 or TRBD2 (5 bases each). The CDR3 has 13 residues. V lost 6 bases to trimming and J lost 3 bases, with 9 bases between them. DNA for the CDR3: TGTGCCAGCAGCCGGGGCGTCTACAATGAGCAGTTCTTC. It is translated as CASSRGVYNEQFF.

The rearrangement uses TRBV9 and TRBJ2-1; 9 bases align to TRBD1. CDR1 and CDR2 (germline): SGDLS, YYNGEE. V lost 0 bases and J lost 4; bases outside the gene matches: 2. The CDR3 has 15 amino acids. The DNA for the CDR3 is TGTGCCAGCAGCGTAGTAGGGACAGGGTACAATGAGCAGTTCTTC. Translating it yields CASSVVGTGYNEQFF.

The V gene is TRBV4-3, the J gene TRBJ2-1; D not certain. With 0 bases removed from V and 7 bases from J, the gap between germline ends came to 7 bases. CDR1 is LGHNA and CDR2 is YSLEER in the germline V gene. CDR3 length: 13 amino acids. The CDR3 is CASSQDYGNEQFF. CDR3 bases: TGCGCCAGCAGCCAAGATTATGGGAATGAGCAGTTCTTC.

Here the CDR3 reads CASSSPRQAPHGDTGELFF. The CDR3 nucleotides are TGTGCCAGCAGCTCCCCCCGACAGGCACCTCACGGGGACACCGGGGAGCTGTTTTTT. The V gene is TRBV11-2, the J gene TRBJ2-2; the D gene is possibly TRBD1 (6 bases). The V gene lost 4 bases and the J gene lost 3 bases, with 24 bases spanning the gap. The CDR3 sequence is 19 residues long. From germline, CDR1 is SGHAT and CDR2 FQNNGV.

This clonotype appeared many times. The CDR3 DNA is TGTGCCAGCAGTCTGCAGGGATCCGAGCAGTACTTC. Residues: CASSLQGSEQYF. V and J are TRBV12-3 or TRBV12-4 and TRBJ2-7; the D gene is possibly TRBD1 (5 bases). This CDR3 comprises 12 residues. The V end lost 5 bases, the J end lost 6 bases, and 11 bases lay between the germline ends.

Notes on this clonotype: A much larger clone sits a single nucleotide away, making a read error possible. The V call is TRBV28, the J call TRBJ1-5, with unresolved D. Between the trimmed V and J ends, which lost 1 base and 1 base, there was a span of 2 bases. This CDR3 region has 13 residues. CDR1 and CDR2 (germline): MDHEN, SYDVKM. CDR3 amino acids: CASSLFSNQPQHF. The CDR3, as DNA: TGTGCCAGCAGTTTATTCAGCAATCAGCCCCAGCATTTT.

Many counts were recorded for this clonotype. The chain links TRBV7-9 to TRBJ2-5, with D unresolved. The CDR3 is 11 amino acids. With 0 bases removed from V and 4 bases from J, the gap between germline ends came to 0 bases. The V gene's germline CDR1 is SEHNR and CDR2 FQNEAQ (reference sequence). For the CDR3, the DNA is TGTGCCAGCAGCTTAGCAGAGACCCAGTACTTC. Protein sequence: CASSLAETQYF.

The chain links TRBV15 to TRBJ2-1; TRBD2 matches at 10 bases. CDR1 LNHNV and CDR2 YYDKDF come from the germline V gene (reference sequence). CDR3 length equals 16 residues. V lost 0 bases, J lost 9 bases, and 8 bases stayed unmatched. The CDR3 DNA reads TGTGCCACCAGCAGAGATCCAGCGGGAGGGCCCGGTGAGCAGTTCTTC. Protein product: CATSRDPAGGPGEQFF.

This sequence joins TRBV20-1 and TRBJ1-2; a weak D match, TRBD1 (6 bases). V was pared by 5 bases and J by 11 bases, with 12 bases between. Germline values: CDR1 DFQATT, CDR2 SNEGSKA (reference sequence). CDR3 length: 10 residues. CDR3 residues: CSAHDRRYTF. In nucleotides, the CDR3 is TGCAGTGCTCATGACAGGCGATACACCTTC.

The chain couples TRBV27 to TRBJ2-7; 8 bases align to TRBD2. CDR1 MNHEY and CDR2 SMNVEV come from the germline V gene (reference sequence). The CDR3 is 16 residues long. Trimming cost V 6 bases and J 4 bases; bases outside gene matches: 14. Here the CDR3 DNA reads TGTGCCAGCAGCCAATACCGGGGGGGCGCTTGGTACGAGCAGTACTTC. This encodes CASSQYRGGAWYEQYF.

This clonotype has a handful of counts. The chain combines TRBV5-1 with TRBJ2-7; TRBD1 matches 8 bases. The V gene's germline CDR1 is SGHRS and CDR2 YFSETQ. V was clipped by 0 bases and J by 7 bases; unmatched bases: 6. This CDR3 contains 14 residues. The CDR3 loop reads CASSLAGGAGEQYF. CDR3 sequence (DNA): TGCGCCAGCAGCTTGGCAGGGGGCGCGGGGGAGCAGTACTTC.

This clonotype has a count of ten or more. This rearrangement joins TRBV9 to TRBJ1-2; a possible D gene is TRBD1 (5 bases). V lost 2 bases and J lost 3, with 8 bases in between. This CDR3 contains 13 residues. CDR1 and CDR2 from the germline V gene are SGDLS and YYNGEE. This chain's CDR3 is CASSVGGDYGYTF. The CDR3 bases are TGTGCCAGCAGCGTTGGGGGAGACTATGGCTACACCTTC.

The chain couples TRBV5-1 to TRBJ2-2, with 9 bases lining up with TRBD2. V shed 6 bases and J 0 bases; nucleotides not matched to a gene: 6. Germline V gene sequence: CDR1 SGHRS, CDR2 YFSETQ. The CDR3 length is 16 residues. DNA for the CDR3: TGCGCCAGCAAAGCGGGAGGACAGACGAACACCGGGGAGCTGTTTTTT. This codes for CASKAGGQTNTGELFF.

The sample holds a few counts of this clonotype. The chain joins TRBV2 to TRBJ2-3; TRBD2 matches at 9 bases. The V gene end was trimmed by 11 bases and the J gene end by 2 bases; junction bases not matched to a gene: 11. From germline, CDR1 is SNHLY and CDR2 FYNNEI. The CDR3 is 15 amino acids. The CDR3: CAHEGTSGYTDTQYF. CDR3 DNA: TGTGCCCACGAGGGTACTAGCGGGTACACAGATACGCAGTATTTT.

This clonotype was picked up a small number of times. The chain links TRBV9 to TRBJ1-1; D is perhaps TRBD1 (6 bases). The CDR3 is 13 amino acids. The ends were cut back, 3 bases at V and 4 bases at J, with 10 bases in the middle. Germline V gene lookup returns CDR1 SGDLS and CDR2 YYNGEE. The CDR3 bases are TGTGCCAGCAGCGCAACAGGGAGCACTGAAGCTTTCTTT. Translating it yields CASSATGSTEAFF.

This chain links TRBV7-9 with TRBJ1-2, with unresolved D. The CDR3 loop spans 14 amino acids. Trimming shortened V by 5 bases and J by 3 bases, and 13 bases separated the two germline ends. Germline V gene sequence: CDR1 SEHNR, CDR2 FQNEAQ (reference sequence). Here the CDR3 DNA reads TGTGCCAGCAGCGGACGGACGGCGGACTATGGCTACACCTTC. Its protein product is CASSGRTADYGYTF.

The chain combines TRBV27 with TRBJ1-2; D perhaps matches TRBD1 (5 bases). This CDR3 is built from 15 residues. The ends were cut back, 7 bases at V and 5 bases at J, with 20 bases in the middle. Germline CDR1 is MNHEY and CDR2 is SMNVEV (reference sequence). The CDR3: CASTVSAGTGYGYTF. CDR3 bases: TGTGCCAGCACCGTCTCGGCTGGGACGGGATATGGCTACACCTTC.

This clonotype was seen only a few times. The chain employs TRBV27 and TRBJ2-4; D not certain. V dropped 4 bases and J dropped 0 bases, with 7 bases sitting between them. The CDR3 contains 14 residues. Germline V lookup: CDR1 MNHEY, CDR2 SMNVEV (reference sequence). The CDR3 DNA is TGTGCCAGCAGTTCCAGTTTAGCCAAAAACATTCAGTACTTC. This translates into CASSSSLAKNIQYF.

The rearrangement joins TRBV29-1 to TRBJ2-2; perhaps TRBD2 as D (6 bases). The germline V gene has CDR1 SQVTM and CDR2 ANQGSEA. With 2 bases removed from V and 0 bases from J, the gap between germline ends came to 7 bases. The CDR3 is 14 residues long. DNA of the CDR3: TGCAGCGTTGAACGGAGGGCGAACACCGGGGAGCTGTTTTTT. This codes for CSVERRANTGELFF.

The sample holds a few counts of this clonotype. J is TRBJ2-7 and V is TRBV12-3 or TRBV12-4; D gene unclear. V lost 5 bases and J lost 1, with 9 bases in between. CDR3 length: 13 residues. The chain's CDR3 is CASSPVGSYEQYF. In DNA form, the CDR3 reads TGTGCCAGCAGTCCTGTAGGTTCCTACGAGCAGTACTTC.

This clonotype was observed a few times. The gene calls are TRBV28 and TRBJ2-1; a weak D match, TRBD1 (5 bases). Trimming shortened V by 6 bases and J by 3 bases, and 18 bases separated the two germline ends. The CDR3 has 16 amino acids. CDR1 is MDHEN, CDR2 SYDVKM, per germline. CDR3 nucleotides: TGTGCCAGCAGCTCCCTGGCGCCAGGACACTACAATGAGCAGTTCTTC. This codes for CASSSLAPGHYNEQFF.

This clonotype occurred a few times. The V call is TRBV20-1, the J call TRBJ2-3, with D perhaps matching TRBD2 (6 bases). Trimming pared 0 bases from V and 1 base from J, leaving 14 bases between. The CDR3 spans 16 residues. The germline gives CDR1 DFQATT, CDR2 SNEGSKA (reference sequence). CDR3 DNA sequence: TGCAGTGCTAGAGATACGGGGGAGCTAGGCACAGATACGCAGTATTTT. Amino acid sequence: CSARDTGELGTDTQYF.

The sample holds a few counts of this clonotype. CDR3 DNA sequence: TGTGCCAGCAGTTTATGGCAAAGGGGGACCCAGTACTTC. It translates to CASSLWQRGTQYF. The chain employs TRBV28 and TRBJ2-5; possible D gene TRBD1, 5 bases. With 0 bases removed from V and 7 bases from J, the gap between germline ends came to 9 bases. The germline V gene encodes CDR1 MDHEN and CDR2 SYDVKM. The CDR3 extends over 13 amino acids. Complete variable domain (other parts from reference TRBV28 and TRBJ2-5): DVKVTQSSRYLVKRTGEKVFLECVQDMDHENMFWYRQDPGLGLRLIYFSYDVKMKEKGDIPEGYSVSREKKERFSLILESASTNQTSMYLCASSLWQRGTQYFGPGTRLLVL.